The 27 T cell receptor beta chains in this list originate from one sample, sequenced in a study of response to subunit inactivated influenza vaccine (dated by TCRdb to the late 2010s). Receptor amplification or capture employed RT-PCR. Sequencing used an Illumina HiSeq 2500. The public reads were reprocessed in TCRdb via fastp at Q25 and MiXCR, keeping in-frame beta chains. Entries that share a CDR3 protein sequence are merged under the most common genes and DNA. The sample contains 800,000 or so distinct CDR3 sequences, around 20% of them found a single time. The ten largest clones add up to around 9.6% of the sample. Specimen: PBMCs from blood, collected less than 6 days after vaccination. The receptors originated from a man aged 45 to 65 who received an inactivated influenza vaccine. Donor details come from another sample of the same person, matched by shared clones.

This clonotype was counted only a few times. The chain carries TRBV30 and TRBJ2-5; D gene ambiguous. Per the germline V gene, CDR1 is GTSNPN and CDR2 is SVGIG (reference sequence). The CDR3 consists of 19 residues. The V gene lost 0 bases and the J gene lost 2 bases, with 25 bases spanning the gap. The CDR3 sequence: CAWSVVGIYRVSGQETQYF. In DNA, the CDR3 is TGTGCCTGGAGTGTTGTCGGAATATATAGAGTGAGTGGTCAAGAGACCCAGTACTTC.

The V call is TRBV20-1, the J call TRBJ2-1, with 9 bases that match TRBD1. The CDR3 is 15 residues long. Germline values: CDR1 DFQATT, CDR2 SNEGSKA (reference sequence). The V and J ends lost 6 bases and 16 bases, in that order; junction bases with no gene match: 22. The CDR3 reads CSAEDRDRAYNERFF. CDR3 nucleotide sequence: TGCAGTGCCGAAGACCGGGACAGGGCCTACAATGAGCGTTTCTTC.

The chain has TRBV11-2 and TRBJ1-6; D call uncertain. The V end lost 1 base, the J end lost 6 bases, and 7 bases lay between the germline ends. The CDR3 consists of 14 residues. Germline CDR1 and CDR2: SGHAT and FQNNGV. CDR3 residues: CASSLAGFNSPLHF. For the CDR3, the DNA is TGTGCCAGCAGCTTAGCGGGGTTTAATTCACCCCTCCACTTT.

V gene TRBV5-1 combines with J gene TRBJ2-5; 8 bases align to TRBD2. The CDR3 runs 17 residues. The germline V gene has CDR1 SGHRS and CDR2 YFSETQ. V gave up 0 bases and J gave up 3 bases; unmatched junction bases: 10. CDR3 nucleotides: TGCGCCAGCAGCTTGGAGGTAGCGGGGTACCCTGAAGAGACCCAGTACTTC. It translates to CASSLEVAGYPEETQYF.

The chain has TRBV20-1 and TRBJ2-1; D is possibly TRBD1 or TRBD2 (5 bases each). V shed 2 bases and J shed 3 bases, with 17 bases lying between them. This CDR3 region has 16 residues. The V gene's germline CDR1 is DFQATT and CDR2 SNEGSKA (reference sequence). For the CDR3, the DNA is TGCAGTGCTAGACGCGTGGAGAGCGGACACTACAATGAGCAGTTCTTC. This gives the protein CSARRVESGHYNEQFF.

In its sample, this clonotype was seen a few times. V gene TRBV30 combines with J gene TRBJ2-7; unclear D gene. The germline V gene encodes CDR1 GTSNPN and CDR2 SVGIG (reference sequence). V was shortened by 4 bases and J by 1 base, with 14 bases between the two germline ends. This CDR3 is built from 14 residues. The CDR3 region has the DNA TGTGCCTGGAAACCGACCCCTGGGTCCTACGAGCAGTACTTC. Translated, it gives CAWKPTPGSYEQYF. The whole variable domain, filled in from reference TRBV30 and TRBJ2-7, reads SQTIHQWPATLVQPVGSPLSLECTVEGTSNPNLYWYRQAAGRGLQLLFYSVGIGQISSEVPQNLSASRPQDRQFILSSKKLLLSDSGFYLCAWKPTPGSYEQYFGPGTRLTVT.

This clonotype was found a few times. The chain uses TRBV20-1 and TRBJ2-7, with TRBD1 identical over 10 bases. Trimming cost V 1 base and J 5 bases; bases outside gene matches: 5. This CDR3 region has 14 residues. Germline V gene sequence: CDR1 DFQATT, CDR2 SNEGSKA (reference sequence). The CDR3 here is CSARVAGQGNEQYF. CDR3 nucleotides: TGCAGTGCTAGAGTAGCGGGACAGGGGAACGAGCAGTACTTC.

The chain couples TRBV28 to TRBJ2-1, with TRBD1 matching over 9 bases. CDR1 is MDHEN and CDR2 is SYDVKM in the germline V gene. J was trimmed by 3 bases and V by 6 bases; bases with no gene match: 6. The CDR3 is made up of 15 amino acids. The CDR3 sequence: CASRAGTGYYNEQFF. The CDR3 bases are TGTGCCAGCAGAGCCGGGACAGGGTACTACAATGAGCAGTTCTTC.

In its sample, this clonotype was seen a few times. CDR3 sequence: CASRFPGRGDTQYF. In DNA form, the CDR3 reads TGTGCCAGCAGATTCCCCGGGAGGGGAGATACGCAGTATTTT. The J gene is TRBJ2-3, the V gene TRBV11-2; TRBD2 agrees at 8 bases. With 6 bases clipped from V and 5 bases from J, the junction kept 7 bases outside the gene matches. The CDR3 has 14 amino acids. CDR1 is SGHAT, CDR2 FQNNGV, per germline.

This clonotype was detected only a few times. The rearrangement uses TRBV20-1 and TRBJ2-7; D may correspond to TRBD1 or TRBD2 (5 bases each). The CDR3 has 13 residues. Germline V gives CDR1 DFQATT, CDR2 SNEGSKA (reference sequence). Trimming removed 6 bases at V and 4 bases at J, with 16 bases between. The CDR3 loop reads CSAREGDPYEQYF. The CDR3 bases are TGCAGTGCCAGGGAAGGGGACCCTTACGAGCAGTACTTC.

This clonotype was counted only a few times. The rearrangement joins TRBV10-2 to TRBJ1-1, with TRBD1 matching 7 bases. V dropped 4 bases and J dropped 1; count of bases not matched to a gene: 3. Germline CDR1 WSHSY, CDR2 SAAADI. This CDR3 comprises 14 residues. CDR3 DNA: TGCGCCAGCAGTGCCAGGGGGAAGAACACTGAAGCTTTCTTT. This codes for CASSARGKNTEAFF.

The chain combines TRBV7-2 with TRBJ1-3; the D gene is possibly TRBD1 (6 bases). Between the trimmed V and J ends, which lost 5 bases and 1 base, there was a span of 12 bases. Germline lookup yields CDR1 SGHTA and CDR2 FQGNSA. The CDR3 extends over 15 amino acids. CDR3 nucleotides: TGTGCCAGCAGCGCGAGGGGGGGGTCTGGAAACACCATATATTTT. As protein: CASSARGGSGNTIYF.

This clonotype has a handful of counts. The V call is TRBV7-9, the J call TRBJ1-1; TRBD1 matches at 8 bases. Germline V lookup: CDR1 SEHNR, CDR2 FQNEAQ (reference sequence). With 5 bases clipped from V and 3 bases from J, the junction kept 5 bases outside the gene matches. The CDR3 covers 14 residues. CDR3 protein: CASSRTGLDTEAFF. In DNA, the CDR3 is TGTGCCAGCAGCCGGACAGGGTTAGACACTGAAGCTTTCTTT.

This clonotype occurred many times. The chain links TRBV29-1 to TRBJ2-1; no clear D gene. The CDR3 length is 13 residues. Germline V CDR1 and CDR2: SQVTM, ANQGSEA. The V gene lost 4 bases and the J gene lost 0 bases, with 7 bases spanning the gap. The CDR3 loop reads CSVVRFSYNEQFF. CDR3 in DNA: TGCAGCGTTGTTCGGTTCTCCTACAATGAGCAGTTCTTC.

There are a few counts of this clonotype. The rearrangement links TRBV3-1 to TRBJ2-7, with D maybe TRBD1 (5 bases). Deletions cut 4 bases from V and 0 bases from J, with 10 bases between. This CDR3 has 14 amino acids. The germline gives CDR1 LGHDT, CDR2 YNNKEL (reference sequence). The CDR3 nucleotides are TGTGCCAGCAGCCGACAGTCTAGCTCCTACGAGCAGTACTTC. This encodes CASSRQSSSYEQYF.

This clonotype was counted a few times. The J gene is TRBJ2-3, the V gene TRBV20-1; TRBD2 matches 8 bases. The CDR3 runs to 15 residues. Losses at the gene ends were 6 bases for V and 1 base for J; bases not matched to a gene: 9. The germline V gene has CDR1 DFQATT and CDR2 SNEGSKA (reference sequence). In DNA form, the CDR3 reads TGCAGTGCCCCAGCGGGGGCGCTGGGCACAGATACGCAGTATTTT. As protein: CSAPAGALGTDTQYF.

This sequence joins TRBV20-1 and TRBJ2-3, with 7 bases identical to TRBD2. The CDR3 has 11 amino acids. With V trimmed by 5 bases and J by 9 bases, 5 bases remained unmatched. Germline V gives CDR1 DFQATT, CDR2 SNEGSKA (reference sequence). The CDR3 DNA reads as TGCAGTGCTGGACTAGAACTCACGCAGTATTTT. The encoded protein is CSAGLELTQYF.

The rearrangement uses TRBV20-1 and TRBJ2-2; D may be TRBD1 (6 bases). Germline-derived CDR1 and CDR2 are DFQATT and SNEGSKA (reference sequence). V lost 4 bases to trimming and J lost 2 bases, with 14 bases between them. The CDR3 length is 15 residues. DNA of the CDR3: TGCAGTGCTACCCAAGCAGGGGCTAACACCGGGGAGCTGTTTTTT. It encodes CSATQAGANTGELFF.

The gene calls are TRBV7-2 and TRBJ1-5; TRBD1 matches at 7 bases. The CDR3 loop spans 16 amino acids. With 5 bases clipped from V and 3 bases from J, the junction kept 10 bases outside the gene matches. Germline CDR1 is SGHTA and CDR2 is FQGNSA. The CDR3 DNA reads as TGTGCCAGCAGCAAACATTCGGACAGGAACAATCAGCCCCAGCATTTT. Translated: CASSKHSDRNNQPQHF.

V and J are TRBV7-2 and TRBJ1-3; D gene ambiguous. The CDR3 is made up of 15 amino acids. V dropped 0 bases and J dropped 2 bases, with 8 bases sitting between them. The germline gives CDR1 SGHTA, CDR2 FQGNSA. Here the CDR3 DNA reads TGTGCCAGCAGCTTAGCGTCGGCAGCTGGAAACACCATATATTTT. Encoded protein: CASSLASAAGNTIYF.

The chain joins TRBV5-1 to TRBJ2-1; no clear D. CDR1 is SGHRS and CDR2 is YFSETQ in the germline V gene. The germline V and J ends were trimmed by 0 bases and 4 bases, with 14 bases remaining between them. CDR3 length equals 16 residues. CDR3 loop: CASSLALALGYNEQFF. The CDR3 region has the DNA TGCGCCAGCAGCTTGGCCCTTGCTCTCGGGTACAATGAGCAGTTCTTC. Based on the CDR3 plus reference TRBV5-1 and TRBJ2-1, the full variable domain is KAGVTQTPRYLIKTRGQQVTLSCSPISGHRSVSWYQQTPGQGLQFLFEYFSETQRNKGNFPGRFSGRQFSNSRSEMNVSTLELGDSALYLCASSLALALGYNEQFFGPGTRLTVL.

Comments on this clonotype: Compared with germline, one end of the junction differs, possibly owing to a read error. The chain has TRBV7-7 and TRBJ2-5; TRBD2 might be the D (5 bases). The CDR3 sequence is 14 residues long. From germline, CDR1 is SSHAT and CDR2 FNYEAQ (reference sequence). Here the CDR3 reads CASSFSAAVETQYF. Here the CDR3 DNA reads TGTGCTAGCAGCTTTAGCGCGGCCGTAGAGACCCAGTACTTC.

There are many counts of this clonotype. The chain links TRBV20-1 to TRBJ2-1; possibly TRBD1 for D (5 bases). This CDR3 contains 16 residues. Germline V gene lookup returns CDR1 DFQATT and CDR2 SNEGSKA (reference sequence). V lost 0 bases to trimming and J lost 3 bases, with 15 bases between them. The CDR3 loop is CSARDRAGPSYNEQFF. The DNA of the CDR3 is TGCAGTGCTAGAGATCGGGCAGGGCCTAGCTACAATGAGCAGTTCTTC.

This chain joins TRBV12-3 or TRBV12-4 and TRBJ1-1; TRBD1 agrees at 7 bases. V lost 6 bases to trimming and J lost 6 bases; unmatched junction nucleotides: 10. This CDR3 spans 14 amino acids. The CDR3 DNA reads TGTGCCAGCAGCCAAGAACGACAGGGTGCTGAAGCTTTCTTT. Translated: CASSQERQGAEAFF.

Concerning this clonotype itself: Relative to the germline gene, one junction end is altered; a read error may explain this. The chain combines TRBV5-1 with TRBJ1-5; D possibly corresponds to TRBD1 (6 bases). The CDR3 is made up of 13 amino acids. Germline V gene data show CDR1 as SGHRS and CDR2 as YFSETQ. In DNA, the CDR3 is TGCGCCAGCAGCTTGGGGGACAATCAGCACCAGCATTTT. The encoded protein is CASSLGDNQHQHF.

The genes are TRBV6-1 and TRBJ2-7; the D is unclear. Trimming removed 0 bases from V and 4 bases from J, with 13 bases in between. The CDR3 has 15 amino acids. CDR1 MNHNS and CDR2 SASEGT come from the germline V gene. The chain's CDR3 is CASSEAPDALYEQYF. The DNA for the CDR3 is TGTGCCAGCAGTGAAGCCCCCGACGCTCTTTACGAGCAGTACTTC.

This clonotype was seen ten or more times. The chain joins TRBV20-1 to TRBJ1-4; possible D gene TRBD1, 5 bases. V was pared by 8 bases and J by 6 bases, with 10 bases between. The CDR3 is 11 amino acids. The V gene's germline CDR1 is DFQATT and CDR2 SNEGSKA (reference sequence). The CDR3 DNA reads as TGCAGTACCCGGGACCATGAAAAACTGTTTTTT. Amino acids: CSTRDHEKLFF.